This entry lists 5 T cell receptor beta chains sequenced from one sample in a study of blood T cell repertoires in COVID-19. TCRdb keeps only in-frame clones here, not all; method: immunoSEQ multiplex PCR. The sample lists 110,000 to 150,000 clones, over 75% occurring once. Sequences were obtained from peripheral blood. Receptor source: a human donor in a cohort sampled during active COVID-19.

V usage is TRBV5-4 and J usage is TRBJ1-3, with D possibly TRBD1 on 5 matching bases. Trimming shortened V by 4 bases and J by 4 bases, and 21 bases separated the two germline ends. Germline V gene lookup returns CDR1 SGHNT and CDR2 YYREEE (reference sequence). CDR3 length: 17 residues. The CDR3 region is CASSPQSPGSGGNTIYF. The CDR3 bases are TGTGCCAGCAGCCCCCAATCCCCAGGGTCCGGAGGAAACACCATATATTTT.

In its sample, this clone was seen a few times. The rearrangement links TRBV7-9 to TRBJ1-1; TRBD1 matches 7 bases. Germline lookup yields CDR1 SEHNR and CDR2 FQNEAQ (reference sequence). The V and J ends lost 5 bases and 4 bases, in that order; junction bases with no gene match: 16. CDR3 length: 17 amino acids. CDR3 amino acids: CASSQTESGTDGTEAFF. For the CDR3, the DNA is TGTGCCAGCAGCCAAACCGAGTCCGGGACAGATGGCACTGAAGCTTTCTTT.

The chain joins TRBV27 to TRBJ1-6, with 9 nucleotides matching TRBD1. Germline CDR1 reads MNHEY; CDR2 reads SMNVEV (reference sequence). V dropped 6 bases and J dropped 5; count of bases not matched to a gene: 14. The CDR3 length is 18 residues. The CDR3 is CASRVIRTGEHDNSPLHF. CDR3 nucleotides: TGTGCCAGCAGAGTTATCAGGACAGGGGAACATGATAATTCACCCCTCCACTTT.

This chain joins TRBV5-1 and TRBJ2-7; 7 bases are a match to TRBD2. CDR3 length: 17 amino acids. Trimming at V came to 0 bases and at J to 3 bases, leaving 12 bases not matched to a gene. In germline, CDR1 is SGHRS, CDR2 YFSETQ. CDR3 amino acids: CASSLVGGGVGGYEQYF. Here the CDR3 DNA reads TGCGCCAGCAGCTTGGTTGGTGGGGGGGTAGGAGGCTACGAGCAGTACTTC.

This rearrangement joins TRBV2 to TRBJ2-1, with TRBD2 matching over 12 bases. This CDR3 has 16 amino acids. V trimming: 6 bases; J trimming: 4 bases; junction bases outside the gene matches: 7. Germline lookup yields CDR1 SNHLY and CDR2 FYNNEI. The CDR3 protein is CASSKMTSGGYNEQFF. The CDR3 region has the DNA TGTGCCAGCAGCAAGATGACTAGCGGGGGTTACAATGAGCAGTTCTTC.